This T cell receptor (beta chain) was found in a study of T cell repertoires in cytomegalovirus infection. V lost 5 bases to trimming and J lost 4 bases, with 17 bases between them. The CDR3 is made up of 14 amino acids. From germline, CDR1 is SQVTM and CDR2 ANQGSEA. On this clonotype: Its target is not known.

Via MiXCR, TCRdb re-called the reads, giving one row per CDR3 protein. The sample records 300,000 or so distinct CDR3 sequences, 20% to 25% being singletons. Material: cultured PBMCs, obtained from culture after CMV antigen stimulation. This sequence joins TRBV29-1 and TRBJ1-2; tentatively, D is TRBD1 (6 bases). The sequence came from a human donor in good health (CMV status not recorded). Some clones in this sample may be carry-over from other donors' samples. The CDR3 loop reads CSVTGTPGGYGYTF. CDR3 nucleotide sequence: TGCAGCGTTACCGGGACACCCGGGGGCTATGGCTACACCTTC.